This T cell receptor (beta chain) is drawn from a study of vaccination and CD4 T cells after COVID-19. Looking at the study overall: It was a median about 99 days after diagnosis, with a range of 35 to 161, that post-COVID samples were drawn.

Cultured CD4+ T cells had their DNA profiled by the Oncomine TCR Beta short-read assay. TCRdb reprocessed the PCR reads with MiXCR, giving one entry per CDR3 protein. There are around 1,500 distinct CDR3 sequences in the sample; roughly 70% occur only once, and 85% to 90% lies in the top ten. The treatment: roughly 11-day PBMC culture with coronavirus spike peptide pools or control peptides (ViraFEST assay). Turning to this clonotype: Its antigen is as yet unknown.

Germline assignment: CDR1 SGHVS and CDR2 FQNEAQ. The CDR3 has 15 residues. V dropped 0 bases and J dropped 7; count of bases not matched to a gene: 6. This material consisted of CD4+ T cells from blood, cultured in vitro, taken after SARS-CoV-2 vaccination. This sequence joins TRBV7-8 and TRBJ2-1; TRBD2 matches at 7 bases. The TCR sequence derives from a human donor who had recovered from COVID-19. The chain's CDR3 is CASSLAGGDWNEQFF. CDR3 in DNA: TGTGCCAGCAGCTTAGCGGGGGGGGATTGGAATGAGCAGTTCTTC.